This T cell receptor beta chain stems from a study of shared clonotypes between healthy human individuals. Study-wide findings and caveats: Naive subsets usually exceeded memory subsets in estimated richness. Rarefaction exposed incomplete sorted-subset sequencing despite large depth. Generation of non-shared clonotypes was less probable than generation of clonotypes shared by all four donors.

The germline V gene has CDR1 LGHNA and CDR2 YSLEER. CDR3 length: 16 residues. The germline V and J ends were trimmed by 1 base and 5 bases, with 15 bases remaining between them. Here immunoSEQ multiplex PCR was the method, and the copy in TCRdb shows in-frame clones only, minus some. Of 2 million to 3 million clones detected, roughly 93% appear once; the ten largest clones hold 0.36%. About this clone: Its antigen is unidentified.

The sample taken for sequencing was naive CD4+ T cells from PBMCs. Subset described: CD45RA+ positively selected. V gene TRBV4-3 combines with J gene TRBJ1-3; unclear D gene. The TCR was taken from a man younger than 30 in good health. Some clones in this sample may be carry-over from other donors' samples. The CDR3 bases are TGCGCCAGCAGCCAAGGGGCCCGCGAGAAGCGAAACACCATATATTTT. Encoded protein: CASSQGAREKRNTIYF.